This TCR beta chain was sequenced in a study of Ad26.COV2.S vaccination and SARS-CoV-2 variants. Study results and caveats: It was vaccine recipients, not placebo recipients, who had the higher spike-specific TCR breadth. Reported post-vaccination CD8+ and CD4+ T cell responses to spike showed substantial breadth.

The treatment denotes: 19 received Ad26.COV2.S at low or high dose, single or two shots; about 5 received placebo; per-sample allocation not given. It was on day 63 after the first vaccine or placebo injection that samples were taken. An adult of 18-55 years in Boston served as donor. The repertoire was sequenced with immunoSEQ multiplex PCR; TCRdb's copy has only in-frame clones and lacks some. The table shows 350,000 to 400,000 clones, with approximately 91% occurring only once. Of note for this clone: Its antigen is unknown.

The germline V gene has CDR1 LGHNA and CDR2 YSLEER. V shed 0 bases and J shed 1 base, with 7 bases lying between them. The CDR3 spans 16 residues. The specimen comprised peripheral blood, sampled in a trial of Ad26.COV2.S vaccine versus placebo. The chain has TRBV4-3 and TRBJ2-6; D remains unclear. The receptor comes from a person between 18 and 59 years old who received the Ad26.COV2.S COVID-19 vaccine or a placebo. In DNA, the CDR3 is TGCGCCAGCAGCCAAGATCCGGTTTCTGGGGCCAACGTCCTGACTTTC. Translation gives CASSQDPVSGANVLTF.